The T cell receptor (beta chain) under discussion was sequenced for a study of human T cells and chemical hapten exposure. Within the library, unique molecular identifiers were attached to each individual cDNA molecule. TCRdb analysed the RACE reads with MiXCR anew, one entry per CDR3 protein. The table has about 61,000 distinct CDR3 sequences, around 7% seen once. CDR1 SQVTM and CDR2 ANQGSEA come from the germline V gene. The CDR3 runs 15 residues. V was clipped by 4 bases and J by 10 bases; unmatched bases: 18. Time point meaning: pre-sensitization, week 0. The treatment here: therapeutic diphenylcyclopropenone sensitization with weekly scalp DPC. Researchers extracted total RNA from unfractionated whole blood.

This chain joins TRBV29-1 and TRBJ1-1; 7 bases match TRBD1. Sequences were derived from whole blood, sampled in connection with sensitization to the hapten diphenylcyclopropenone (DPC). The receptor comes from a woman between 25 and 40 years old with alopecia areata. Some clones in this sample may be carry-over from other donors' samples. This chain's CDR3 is CSVVVQGGGPEAAFF. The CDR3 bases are TGCAGCGTTGTTGTTCAGGGGGGGGGTCCAGAGGCAGCTTTCTTT.